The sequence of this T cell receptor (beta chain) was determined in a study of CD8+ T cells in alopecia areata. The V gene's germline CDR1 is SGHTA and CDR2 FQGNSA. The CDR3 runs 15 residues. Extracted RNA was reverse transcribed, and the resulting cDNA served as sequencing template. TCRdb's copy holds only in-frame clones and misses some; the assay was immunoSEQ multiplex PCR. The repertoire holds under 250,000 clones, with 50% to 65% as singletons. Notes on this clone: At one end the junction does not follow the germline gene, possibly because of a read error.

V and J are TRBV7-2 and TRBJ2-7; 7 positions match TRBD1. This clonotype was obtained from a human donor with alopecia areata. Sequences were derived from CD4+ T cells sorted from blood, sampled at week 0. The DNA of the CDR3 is TGTGCCAGCAGCTTCTCCGGGACAGTCTCCCACGAGCAGTACTTC. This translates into CASSFSGTVSHEQYF.